The rows below give T cell receptor beta chains drawn from one sample of a study of cytomegalovirus exposure and HLA in healthy donors. Here immunoSEQ multiplex PCR was the method, and the copy in TCRdb shows in-frame clones only, minus some. This sample carries 180,000 or so clones, about nine tenths of them seen once, and the ten largest clones take 2% to 3%. Sequenced sample: PBMCs. The origin of the receptors is a man aged 18-30 years in good health and CMV-seropositive. Each CDR3 is given with its conserved first and last residue. D genes are given only for firm matches. Size tells how often a clone was seen (once, few, many) or the class of an expanded clone, and some rows leave it out.

CDR3 length,clone size,D gene,V gene,J gene,CDR3 protein,CDR3 DNA
16,-,TRBD2,TRBV5-6,TRBJ2-5,CASSFIGGGFGETQYF,TGTGCCAGCAGCTTCATCGGGGGGGGTTTCGGAGAGACCCAGTACTTC
15,-,TRBD2,TRBV28,TRBJ2-1,CASSFGGRAGDEQFF,TGTGCCAGCAGTTTCGGCGGGAGGGCCGGGGATGAGCAGTTCTTC
16,once,-,TRBV7-9,TRBJ1-2,CASRPRARGRGYGYTF,TGTGCCAGCAGACCCCGAGCTCGGGGTCGGGGCTATGGCTACACCTTC
15,-,-,TRBV9,TRBJ2-1,CASSVYESSYNEQFF,TGTGCCAGCAGCGTATACGAGAGCTCCTACAATGAGCAGTTCTTC
14,-,-,TRBV9,TRBJ1-4,CASSVTQHNEKLFF,TGTGCCAGCAGCGTAACACAGCATAATGAAAAACTGTTTTTT
16,-,TRBD2,TRBV4-3,TRBJ2-7,CASSLSLAGGLYEQYF,TGCGCCAGCAGCCTGTCTCTAGCGGGGGGACTCTACGAGCAGTACTTC
13,-,TRBD1,TRBV5-6,TRBJ2-5,CASSFDREETQYF,TGTGCCAGCAGCTTTGACAGGGAAGAGACCCAGTACTTC
16,-,TRBD1,TRBV7-2,TRBJ2-7,CASSLYLGTGLGEQYF,TGTGCCAGCAGCTTATATCTTGGGACAGGGCTGGGCGAGCAGTACTTC
14,-,TRBD2,TRBV9,TRBJ2-5,CASSPGTRIETQYF,TGTGCCAGCAGCCCTGGGACTAGGATAGAGACCCAGTACTTC
15,-,TRBD1,TRBV2,TRBJ2-2,CASLGQGLATGELFF,TGTGCCAGCCTGGGACAGGGGTTGGCCACCGGGGAGCTGTTTTTT
15,-,-,TRBV28,TRBJ1-2,CASTASSPGDYGYTF,TGTGCCAGCACGGCCTCGTCTCCAGGGGACTATGGCTACACCTTC
12,few,TRBD1,TRBV7-2,TRBJ1-2,CASSFSTGGVTF,TGTGCCAGCAGCTTCTCTACAGGGGGAGTCACCTTC
13,-,TRBD1,TRBV6-5,TRBJ2-1,CASSYTRTGFLFF,TGTGCCAGCAGTTACACACGGACAGGTTTTCTGTTCTTC
17,-,-,TRBV21-1,TRBJ1-3,CASSPLGGQGAGNTIYF,TGTGCCAGCAGCCCATTGGGGGGACAGGGGGCTGGAAACACCATATATTTT
16,-,-,TRBV7-2,TRBJ1-5,CASSEGVLASNQPQHF,TGTGCCAGCAGCGAGGGGGTATTAGCTAGCAATCAGCCCCAGCATTTT
14,-,-,TRBV10-2,TRBJ2-1,CASSPKGASRTQFF,TGCGCCAGCAGTCCTAAAGGGGCTAGTCGGACGCAGTTCTTC
15,-,TRBD1,TRBV10-3,TRBJ2-5,CAISSTGAYQETQYF,TGTGCCATCAGCTCAACAGGGGCTTACCAAGAGACCCAGTACTTC
14,-,TRBD1,TRBV10-3,TRBJ1-2,CAISPGGADYGYTF,TGTGCCATCAGCCCAGGGGGCGCCGACTATGGCTACACCTTC
19,-,TRBD2,TRBV29-1,TRBJ2-3,CSVIPRLAGGLVELDTQYF,TGCAGCGTTATCCCTCGGCTAGCGGGAGGGTTAGTGGAATTAGATACGCAGTATTTT
19,-,-,TRBV5-1,TRBJ2-5,CASSLALQGYGISTETQYF,TGCGCCAGCAGCTTGGCCCTACAGGGCTATGGAATTTCGACAGAGACCCAGTACTTC
16,-,-,TRBV6-1,TRBJ2-7,CASSEDDTGVIYEQYF,TGTGCCAGCAGTGAAGACGACACGGGGGTAATCTACGAGCAGTACTTC
16,-,-,TRBV4-1,TRBJ2-2,CASSQWRTFGSGELFF,TGCGCCAGCAGCCAATGGAGGACGTTCGGGTCCGGGGAGCTGTTTTTT